Described below is a single T cell receptor beta chain sequence and its context. Libraries were prepared by immunoSEQ multiplex PCR; TCRdb keeps only in-frame clonotypes and omits some of them. The sample consists of roughly 220,000 clones, 80% to 90% of them appearing once. This sample was taken from a study of blood T cell repertoires in COVID-19. Study summary: Collection of acute and convalescent COVID-19 samples took place in the United States, Italy and Spain.

The germline CDR1 and CDR2 sequences are LGHNA and YNFKEQ. V was pared by 1 base and J by 0 bases, with 13 bases between. The CDR3 covers 17 residues. Sequences were obtained from peripheral blood. The rearrangement joins TRBV4-2 to TRBJ2-1; a possible D gene is TRBD2 (6 bases). The TCR comes from a man aged 45-60 years who had recovered from COVID-19. The DNA of the CDR3 is TGTGCCAGCAGCCAAGTTGGGCGGGGAAGCTCCTACAATGAGCAGTTCTTC. Its protein is CASSQVGRGSSYNEQFF.